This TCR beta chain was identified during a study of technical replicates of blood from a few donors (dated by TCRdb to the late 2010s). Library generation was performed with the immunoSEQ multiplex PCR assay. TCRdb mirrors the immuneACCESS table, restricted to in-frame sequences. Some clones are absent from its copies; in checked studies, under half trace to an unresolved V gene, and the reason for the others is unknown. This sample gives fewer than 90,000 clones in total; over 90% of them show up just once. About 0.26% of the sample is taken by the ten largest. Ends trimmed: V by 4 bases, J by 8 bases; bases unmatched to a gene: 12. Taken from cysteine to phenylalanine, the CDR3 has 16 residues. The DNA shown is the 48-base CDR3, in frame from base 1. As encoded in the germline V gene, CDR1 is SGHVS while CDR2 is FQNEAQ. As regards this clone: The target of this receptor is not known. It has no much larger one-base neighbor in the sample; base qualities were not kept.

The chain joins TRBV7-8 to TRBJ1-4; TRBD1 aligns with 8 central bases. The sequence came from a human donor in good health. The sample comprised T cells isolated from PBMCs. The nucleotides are TGTGCCAGCAGCTCGAGTCGGACAGGGCCGGGGGAAAAACTGTTTTTT. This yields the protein CASSSSRTGPGEKLFF.